This TCR beta chain appears in the sequencing data of a study of blood T cell repertoires in COVID-19. Study-wide context: Both acute and convalescent COVID-19 samples were obtained from the United States, Italy and Spain. The cDNA or gDNA used as material had been derived from T cells, B-cell-depleted T cells, or PBMCs.

The CDR3 sequence is 15 residues long. In the original analysis: Amplification from reference gene primers served as the basis for estimated nucleated cell counts. Assay: immunoSEQ multiplex PCR; the TCRdb copy retains only in-frame clones and omits some. V and J calls and clone size are copied from that table; D and trimming were computed from the DNA. The sample holds about 270,000 clones, 65% to 85% seen once. Material: peripheral blood. The chain carries TRBV21-1 and TRBJ2-7; the DNA was not used to check the table's D call, TRBD2. TRBV21-1 is reported as a pseudogene. This TCR derives from a man aged 80 or over with acute or convalescent COVID-19. In DNA form, the CDR3 reads TGTGCCAGCAGCTACCAGGACTGCCTCTCCTACGAGCAGTACTTC. It encodes CASSYQDCLSYEQYF.